One and the same sample provided the 29 T cell receptor beta chains below, sequenced in a study of blood T cell repertoires in COVID-19. Profiling relied on immunoSEQ multiplex PCR, and the TCRdb table lists in-frame clones only, not all of them. The data contain 84,000 or so clones, around 88% of them seen just once; the ten biggest clones take up approximately 37%. Specimen: peripheral blood. The receptor set was obtained from a man older than 75 with active or convalescent COVID-19.

This chain connects TRBV19 to TRBJ2-7, with a weak D call TRBD2 (5 bases). Trimming shortened V by 3 bases and J by 4 bases, and 10 bases separated the two germline ends. This CDR3 contains 13 residues. Per the germline V gene, CDR1 is LNHDA and CDR2 is SQIVND (reference sequence). The CDR3 reads CASSIHRDYEQYF. As DNA, the CDR3 is TGTGCCAGTAGTATCCACCGGGATTACGAGCAGTACTTC.

J is TRBJ1-5 and V is TRBV6-2 or TRBV6-3, with D perhaps TRBD1 (5 bases). Germline CDR1 and CDR2: MNHEY and SVGEGT. With 5 bases removed from V and 4 bases from J, the gap between germline ends came to 12 bases. The CDR3 runs to 14 residues. The CDR3: CASSTLRVNQPQHF. The CDR3 DNA follows: TGTGCCAGCAGTACGCTCAGGGTTAATCAGCCCCAGCATTTT.

This clone was seen just once. The chain employs TRBV27 and TRBJ2-1, with D hard to call. With 7 bases removed from V and 0 bases from J, the gap between germline ends came to 10 bases. The germline V gene encodes CDR1 MNHEY and CDR2 SMNVEV (reference sequence). The CDR3 has 14 residues. The CDR3 coding sequence is TGTGCCAGCAACGCTCCGGGCTCCTACAATGAGCAGTTCTTC. Amino acid sequence: CASNAPGSYNEQFF.

The chain links TRBV12-2 to TRBJ1-2; the table's TRBD1 call for D was not verified on the DNA. TRBV12-2 is flagged as a pseudogene. The CDR3 consists of 16 residues. The CDR3 reads CASRLVPQGAAPGYTF. As DNA, the CDR3 is TGTGCAAGTCGCTTAGTCCCCCAGGGGGCGGCCCCTGGCTACACCTTC.

The rearrangement links TRBV3-1 (or the pseudogene TRBV3-2) to TRBJ2-4; D gene unclear. Trimming took off 0 bases at V and 3 bases at J, with 6 bases between the two ends. The CDR3 spans 14 residues. Germline-derived CDR1 and CDR2 are LGHDT and YNNKEL (reference sequence). CDR3 nucleotides: TGTGCCAGCAGCCAAGACCTAAGCAAAAACATTCAGTACTTC. Its translation: CASSQDLSKNIQYF.

This clone was seen ten or more times. The rearrangement links TRBV30 to TRBJ2-3; TRBD2 matches 9 bases. Losses at the gene ends were 1 base for V and 0 bases for J; bases not matched to a gene: 8. Germline V gene sequence: CDR1 GTSNPN, CDR2 SVGIG (reference sequence). The CDR3 has 17 amino acids. The CDR3 spells CAWSGGLAGTSTDTQYF. CDR3 DNA: TGTGCCTGGAGTGGAGGGCTAGCGGGAACTAGCACAGATACGCAGTATTTT.

The chain uses TRBV11-3 and TRBJ2-1, with D perhaps TRBD2 (5 bases). The CDR3 is made up of 15 amino acids. Germline CDR1 is SGHNT and CDR2 is YENEEA. Trimming took 1 base from V and 2 from J, leaving 9 bases between them. As DNA, the CDR3 is TGTGCCAGCAGCTTAGGGCGGGCAGCCTACAATGAGCAGTTCTTC. It specifies CASSLGRAAYNEQFF.

J is TRBJ2-3 and V is TRBV28; D might be TRBD2 (6 bases). This CDR3 spans 15 amino acids. V gave up 6 bases and J gave up 2 bases, with 15 bases separating them. Germline values: CDR1 MDHEN, CDR2 SYDVKM. The CDR3 sequence: CASRGGRADTDTQYF. Written as DNA, the CDR3 is TGTGCCAGCAGGGGGGGACGGGCAGACACAGATACGCAGTATTTT.

The chain employs TRBV27 and TRBJ1-1; 9 bases fit TRBD1. V lost 1 base and J lost 3; bases outside the gene matches: 18. The CDR3 spans 20 residues. Germline V gene sequence: CDR1 MNHEY, CDR2 SMNVEV (reference sequence). The CDR3 is CASSLFPPDTGGVSYTEAFF. CDR3 DNA sequence: TGTGCCAGCAGTTTATTCCCCCCGGACACAGGGGGCGTTTCGTACACTGAAGCTTTCTTT.

The rearrangement uses TRBV5-1 and TRBJ1-3; D remains unclear. The CDR3 extends over 13 amino acids. V was shortened by 3 bases and J by 5 bases, with 9 bases between the two germline ends. Germline V gives CDR1 SGHRS, CDR2 YFSETQ. Here the CDR3 DNA reads TGCGCCAGCAGCTCTCCCGACAGAAACACCATATATTTT. It specifies CASSSPDRNTIYF.

The V and J genes are TRBV10-3 and TRBJ1-1, with a weak D call TRBD1 (6 bases). The length of the CDR3 is 15 residues. V lost 2 bases and J 1 base, leaving 11 bases between the germline ends. Germline loops: CDR1 ENHRY, CDR2 SYGVKD. CDR3 sequence reads: CAISEGPGQNTEAFF. CDR3 DNA sequence: TGTGCCATCAGTGAGGGGCCGGGACAGAACACTGAAGCTTTCTTT.

The V and J genes are TRBV7-8 and TRBJ2-7; 13 bases are a match to TRBD2. Germline loops: CDR1 SGHVS, CDR2 FQNEAQ. This CDR3 region has 15 residues. Trimming removed 5 bases from V and 5 bases from J; junction bases left unmatched: 6. CDR3: CASSTWTSGGNEQYF. CDR3 in DNA: TGTGCCAGCAGCACGTGGACTAGCGGGGGAAACGAGCAGTACTTC.

The V gene is TRBV11-3, the J gene TRBJ1-5, with 10 bases fitting TRBD1. The CDR3 consists of 18 residues. V shed 5 bases, J shed 5 bases, and the junction held 15 bases outside the gene matches. The germline V gene encodes CDR1 SGHNT and CDR2 YENEEA. The chain's CDR3 is CASSISQVGTGEDQPQHF. DNA for the CDR3: TGTGCCAGCAGCATATCACAGGTTGGGACAGGGGAGGATCAGCCCCAGCATTTT.

V usage is TRBV9 and J usage is TRBJ2-2; 9 nucleotides match TRBD1. CDR1 and CDR2 (germline): SGDLS, YYNGEE. V lost 3 bases and J lost 2; bases outside the gene matches: 8. This CDR3 comprises 17 residues. CDR3 sequence (DNA): TGTGCCAGCAGCGGAGGGAGGGGACAGGGAAACACCGGGGAGCTGTTTTTT. The encoded protein is CASSGGRGQGNTGELFF. Full variable domain (missing parts from reference TRBV9 and TRBJ2-2): DSGVTQTPKHLITATGQRVTLRCSPRSGDLSVYWYQQSLDQGLQFLIQYYNGEERAKGNILERFSAQQFPDLHSELNLSSLELGDSALYFCASSGGRGQGNTGELFFGEGSRLTVL.

The V gene is TRBV2, the J gene TRBJ2-5, with a weak D call TRBD2 (5 bases). This CDR3 region has 12 residues. CDR1 and CDR2 (germline): SNHLY, FYNNEI. V lost 6 bases and J 5 bases, leaving 10 bases between the germline ends. CDR3: CASRREPETQYF. For the CDR3, the DNA is TGTGCCAGCAGAAGGGAGCCGGAGACCCAGTACTTC.

The rearrangement uses TRBV7-9 and TRBJ1-1; D is undetermined. Trimming took off 0 bases at V and 7 bases at J, with 9 bases between the two ends. CDR1 is SEHNR, CDR2 FQNEAQ, per germline (reference sequence). The CDR3 is 13 residues long. The DNA for the CDR3 is TGTGCCAGCAGCTTAGCGCTCGGTTATGAAGCTTTCTTT. It specifies CASSLALGYEAFF.

The CDR3 DNA reads as TGTGCCAGTAGTCCAACGGGGGTCTACCTTCAGCCCCAGCATTTT. As protein: CASSPTGVYLQPQHF. This sequence joins TRBV19 and TRBJ1-5; possibly TRBD1 for D (5 bases). The CDR3 extends over 15 amino acids. The germline V gene has CDR1 LNHDA and CDR2 SQIVND (reference sequence). V lost 5 bases, J lost 6 bases, and 17 bases lay in between. Drawing the rest from reference TRBV19 and TRBJ1-5, the complete variable domain is DGGITQSPKYLFRKEGQNVTLSCEQNLNHDAMYWYRQDPGQGLRLIYYSQIVNDFQKGDIAEGYSVSREKKESFPLTVTSAQKNPTAFYLCASSPTGVYLQPQHFGDGTRLSIL.

The rearrangement uses TRBV4-3 and TRBJ2-1; 8 bases map to TRBD2. The CDR3 is 17 amino acids. V trimming: 0 bases; J trimming: 8 bases; junction bases outside the gene matches: 12. In germline, CDR1 is LGHNA, CDR2 YSLEER. The CDR3 reads CASSQDWGQREFDEQFF. For the CDR3, the DNA is TGCGCCAGCAGCCAAGACTGGGGCCAGCGGGAGTTTGATGAGCAGTTCTTC.

The V and J genes are TRBV27 and TRBJ2-7; D is perhaps TRBD1 (6 bases). This CDR3 has 14 residues. Germline-derived CDR1 and CDR2 are MNHEY and SMNVEV (reference sequence). Trimming cost V 5 bases and J 6 bases, with 17 bases left between them. The CDR3 reads CASSAGQGRSEQYF. The CDR3 nucleotides are TGTGCCAGCAGTGCAGGGCAGGGGCGAAGCGAGCAGTACTTC.

This chain links TRBV2 with TRBJ1-5; 7 bases are a match to TRBD1. Germline V CDR1 and CDR2: SNHLY, FYNNEI. The junction had 6 bases not matched to a gene; V was cut back by 6 bases and J by 7 bases. There are 13 residues in the CDR3. The CDR3: CASSVSGGQPQHF. CDR3 sequence (DNA): TGTGCCAGCAGCGTTTCAGGGGGGCAGCCCCAGCATTTT.

This chain links TRBV11-3 with TRBJ2-2; a possible D gene is TRBD2 (5 bases). The CDR3 spans 15 residues. Between the trimmed V and J ends, which lost 2 bases and 0 bases, there was a span of 7 bases. The germline gives CDR1 SGHNT, CDR2 YENEEA. The CDR3 DNA reads as TGTGCCAGCAGCTTACGAGCGGCGAACACCGGGGAGCTGTTTTTT. Its translation is CASSLRAANTGELFF.

The chain combines TRBV6-2 or TRBV6-3 with TRBJ2-7; unclear D gene. V shed 4 bases and J shed 0 bases, with 4 bases lying between them. CDR3 size: 12 residues. Germline lookup yields CDR1 MNHEY and CDR2 SVGEGT. CDR3 bases: TGTGCCAGCAGTTTATTCTCCTACGAGCAGTACTTC. It yields the protein CASSLFSYEQYF.

This clone came up once. The chain carries TRBV19 and TRBJ1-4; perhaps TRBD1 as D (6 bases). V was cut by 4 bases and J by 0 bases, with 12 bases left in between. This CDR3 contains 16 residues. Germline CDR1 and CDR2: LNHDA and SQIVND (reference sequence). The CDR3 DNA sequence: TGTGCCAGTAGTACCCCCCGACAGGCAACTAATGAAAAACTGTTTTTT. Translating it yields CASSTPRQATNEKLFF.

The chain employs TRBV19 and TRBJ2-3; D gene ambiguous. The germline CDR1 and CDR2 sequences are LNHDA and SQIVND (reference sequence). Trimming stripped 3 bases from V and 2 bases from J, with 9 bases between. The CDR3 has 14 residues. The CDR3 here is CASSMSISTDTQYF. The CDR3 coding sequence is TGTGCCAGTAGTATGAGTATTTCCACAGATACGCAGTATTTT.

The CDR3 DNA sequence: TGTGCCAGCAGCCAGGCGACAGAAGATCTCTCTGGGGCCAACGTCCTGACTTTC. Protein product: CASSQATEDLSGANVLTF. This sequence joins TRBV4-2 and TRBJ2-6, with D possibly being TRBD1 (5 bases). Germline CDR1 is LGHNA and CDR2 is YNFKEQ. Trimming pared 3 bases from V and 0 bases from J, leaving 15 bases between. This CDR3 has 18 residues.

The CDR3 loop is CAIRDKNTYEQYF. In DNA, the CDR3 is TGTGCCATCAGGGACAAAAATACCTACGAGCAGTACTTC. This chain connects TRBV10-3 to TRBJ2-7; tentatively, D is TRBD1 (5 bases). This CDR3 has 13 amino acids. Germline V gives CDR1 ENHRY, CDR2 SYGVKD. V dropped 6 bases and J dropped 2 bases, with 11 bases sitting between them.

The CDR3 DNA reads as TGTGCCAGCAGTCCGTCTAGCGGAGTGGGGGAGACCCAGTACTTC. Translating it yields CASSPSSGVGETQYF. The V gene is TRBV28, the J gene TRBJ2-5; 7 bases are shared with TRBD2. Germline V CDR1 and CDR2: MDHEN, SYDVKM. This CDR3 comprises 15 residues. Trimming took 5 bases from V and 5 from J; bases not matched to a gene: 11.

This chain links TRBV19 with TRBJ1-5; the match to TRBD1 covers 9 bases. J lost 0 bases, V lost 6 bases, and 6 bases had no gene match. CDR1 is LNHDA and CDR2 is SQIVND in the germline V gene (reference sequence). There are 16 residues in the CDR3. The CDR3 spells CASSSTGGGSNQPQHF. The DNA of the CDR3 is TGTGCCAGTAGCTCGACAGGGGGGGGTAGCAATCAGCCCCAGCATTTT.

The chain joins TRBV5-6 to TRBJ1-2, with 8 bases aligning to TRBD1. This CDR3 has 14 residues. With V trimmed by 2 bases and J by 6 bases, 6 bases remained unmatched. CDR1 SGHDT and CDR2 YYEEEE come from the germline V gene. CDR3 DNA: TGTGCCAGCAGCTTAACGGACAGGGTTGATGGCTACACCTTC. It codes for CASSLTDRVDGYTF.